The subject of this entry is one T cell receptor beta chain. Its matching antigen is unknown. J lost 9 bases, V lost 6 bases, and 11 bases had no gene match. Germline-derived CDR1 and CDR2 are MNHEY and SVGAGI. This CDR3 is built from 15 residues. The data were taken from a study of cytomegalovirus exposure and HLA in healthy donors. Findings and caveats of the study: CMV antigen specificity of three CMV-associated chains was confirmed in vitro. In a later analysis, parvovirus B19, influenza, CMV and Epstein-Barr virus appeared linked to several top co-occurrence clusters.

The PCR employed 60 Vbeta primers together with 13 Jbeta primers. This table comes from immunoSEQ multiplex PCR, and its TCRdb copy is limited to in-frame clones, with some not included. The table includes about 190,000 clones, around 80% detected once. What was sequenced was PBMCs. This TCR derives from a young woman in good health and CMV-seropositive. The chain is built from TRBV6-5 and TRBJ2-1; 10 nucleotides match TRBD1. The CDR3 DNA is TGTGCCAGCAGACAAGACAGGGGGCGCACGGCTGAGCAGTTCTTC. Translation: CASRQDRGRTAEQFF.